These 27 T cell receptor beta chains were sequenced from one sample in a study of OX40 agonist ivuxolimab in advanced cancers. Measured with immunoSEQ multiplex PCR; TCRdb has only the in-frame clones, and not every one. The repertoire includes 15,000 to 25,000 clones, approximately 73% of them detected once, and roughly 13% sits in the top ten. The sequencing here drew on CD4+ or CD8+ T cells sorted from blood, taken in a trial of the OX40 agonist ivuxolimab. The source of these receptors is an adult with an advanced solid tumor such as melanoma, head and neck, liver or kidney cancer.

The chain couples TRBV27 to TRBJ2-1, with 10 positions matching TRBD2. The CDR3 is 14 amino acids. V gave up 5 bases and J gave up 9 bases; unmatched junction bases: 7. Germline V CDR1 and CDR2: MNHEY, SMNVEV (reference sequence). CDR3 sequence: CASSLGGLATEQFF. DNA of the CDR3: TGTGCCAGCAGTCTAGGGGGACTAGCGACTGAGCAGTTCTTC.

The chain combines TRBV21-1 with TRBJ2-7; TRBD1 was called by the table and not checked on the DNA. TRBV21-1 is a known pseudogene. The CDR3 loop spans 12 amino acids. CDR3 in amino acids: CASSKDRGEQYF. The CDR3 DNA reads TGTGCCAGCAGCAAAGACAGGGGGGAGCAGTACTTC.

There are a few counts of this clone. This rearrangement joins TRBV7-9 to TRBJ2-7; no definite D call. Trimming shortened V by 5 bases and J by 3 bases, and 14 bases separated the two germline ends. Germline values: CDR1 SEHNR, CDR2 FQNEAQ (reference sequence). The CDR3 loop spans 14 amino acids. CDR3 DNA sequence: TGTGCCAGCAGCCCCTCGGGTCTTTTCTACGAGCAGTACTTC. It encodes CASSPSGLFYEQYF.

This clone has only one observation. The CDR3 DNA reads TGTGCCAGCAGCTCGGAGGGCGGGGAGCAGTACTTC. Amino acids: CASSSEGGEQYF. The J gene is TRBJ2-7, the V gene TRBV28, with TRBD2 as a possible D gene (6 bases). V shed 6 bases and J shed 7 bases, with 13 bases lying between them. Germline V gene sequence: CDR1 MDHEN, CDR2 SYDVKM. The CDR3 is 12 residues long.

Here the CDR3 reads CATYTSPYNEQFF. The CDR3 DNA sequence: TGTGCCACCTATACAAGTCCCTACAATGAGCAGTTCTTC. The rearrangement uses TRBV27 and TRBJ2-1; D not certain. Germline CDR1 and CDR2: MNHEY and SMNVEV (reference sequence). The CDR3 contains 13 residues. The germline V and J ends were trimmed by 10 bases and 2 bases, with 12 bases remaining between them.

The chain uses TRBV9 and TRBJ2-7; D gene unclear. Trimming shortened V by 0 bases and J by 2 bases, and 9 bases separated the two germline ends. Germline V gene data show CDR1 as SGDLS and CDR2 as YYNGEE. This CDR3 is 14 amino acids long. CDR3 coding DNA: TGTGCCAGCAGCGTAGCAACGCCTCCCTACGAGCAGTACTTC. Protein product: CASSVATPPYEQYF.

This CDR3 reads CASSLDSGRREQYF. The CDR3 DNA sequence: TGTGCCAGCAGCTTGGATAGCGGGAGGCGCGAGCAGTACTTC. The chain carries TRBV5-8 and TRBJ2-7; 10 bases align to TRBD2. CDR1 is SGHTS, CDR2 YDEGEE, per germline. This CDR3 has 14 residues. V gave up 0 bases and J gave up 6 bases; unmatched junction bases: 3. The variable domain in full, completed from reference TRBV5-8 and TRBJ2-7, reads EAGVTQSPTHLIKTRGQQATLRCSPISGHTSVYWYQQALGLGLQFLLWYDEGEERNRGNFPPRFSGRQFPNYSSELNVNALELEDSALYLCASSLDSGRREQYFGPGTRLTVT.

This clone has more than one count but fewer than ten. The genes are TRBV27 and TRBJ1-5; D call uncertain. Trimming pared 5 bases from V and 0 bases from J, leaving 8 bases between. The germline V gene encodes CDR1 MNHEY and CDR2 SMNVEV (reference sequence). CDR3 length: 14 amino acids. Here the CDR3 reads CASSPALSNQPQHF. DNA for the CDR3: TGTGCCAGCAGTCCAGCCCTTAGCAATCAGCCCCAGCATTTT.

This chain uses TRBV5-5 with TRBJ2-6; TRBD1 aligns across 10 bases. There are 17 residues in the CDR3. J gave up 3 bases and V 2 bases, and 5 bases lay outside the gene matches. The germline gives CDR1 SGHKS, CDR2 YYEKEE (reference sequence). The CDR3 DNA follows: TGTGCCAGCAGCTTTCGACAGGGGGCGTATGGGGCCAACGTCCTGACTTTC. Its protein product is CASSFRQGAYGANVLTF.

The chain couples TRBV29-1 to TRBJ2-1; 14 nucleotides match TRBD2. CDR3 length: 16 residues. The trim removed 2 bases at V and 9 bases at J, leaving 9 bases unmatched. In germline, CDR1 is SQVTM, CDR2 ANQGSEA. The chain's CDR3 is CSVELVPGLAGAEQFF. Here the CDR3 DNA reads TGCAGCGTTGAACTGGTGCCGGGACTAGCGGGAGCTGAGCAGTTCTTC.

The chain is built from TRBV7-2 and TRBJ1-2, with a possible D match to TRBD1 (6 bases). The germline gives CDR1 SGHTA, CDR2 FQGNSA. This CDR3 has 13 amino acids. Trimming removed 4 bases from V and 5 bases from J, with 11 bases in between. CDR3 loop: CASSYGQLYGYTF. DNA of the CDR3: TGTGCCAGCAGCTACGGACAGCTATATGGCTACACCTTC.

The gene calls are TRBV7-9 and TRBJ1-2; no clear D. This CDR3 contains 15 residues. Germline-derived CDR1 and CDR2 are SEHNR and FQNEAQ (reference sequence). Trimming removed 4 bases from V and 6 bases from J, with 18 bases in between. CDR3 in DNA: TGTGCCAGCAGCTACCCCGGGATAGCTACCGATGGCTACACCTTC. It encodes CASSYPGIATDGYTF. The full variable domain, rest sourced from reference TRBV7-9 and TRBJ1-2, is DTGVSQNPRHKITKRGQNVTFRCDPISEHNRLYWYRQTLGQGPEFLTYFQNEAQLEKSRLLSDRFSAERPKGSFSTLEIQRTEQGDSAMYLCASSYPGIATDGYTFGSGTRLTVV.

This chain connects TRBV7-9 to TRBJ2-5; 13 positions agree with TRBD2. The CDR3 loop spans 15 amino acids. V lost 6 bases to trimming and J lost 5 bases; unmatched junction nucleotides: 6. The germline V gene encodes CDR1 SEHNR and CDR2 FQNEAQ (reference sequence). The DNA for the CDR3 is TGTGCCAGCAGAATGACTAGCGGGGGGATTGAGACCCAGTACTTC. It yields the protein CASRMTSGGIETQYF. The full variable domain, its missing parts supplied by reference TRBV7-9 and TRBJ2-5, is DTGVSQNPRHKITKRGQNVTFRCDPISEHNRLYWYRQTLGQGPEFLTYFQNEAQLEKSRLLSDRFSAERPKGSFSTLEIQRTEQGDSAMYLCASRMTSGGIETQYFGPGTRLLVL.

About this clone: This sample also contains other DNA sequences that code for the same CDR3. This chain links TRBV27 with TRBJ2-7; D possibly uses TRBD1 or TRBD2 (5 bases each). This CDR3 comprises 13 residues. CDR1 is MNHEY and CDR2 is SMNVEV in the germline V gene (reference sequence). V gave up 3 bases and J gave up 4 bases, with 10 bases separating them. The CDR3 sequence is CASSLGTAYEQYF. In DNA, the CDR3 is TGTGCCAGCAGTTTGGGGACCGCTTACGAGCAGTACTTC.

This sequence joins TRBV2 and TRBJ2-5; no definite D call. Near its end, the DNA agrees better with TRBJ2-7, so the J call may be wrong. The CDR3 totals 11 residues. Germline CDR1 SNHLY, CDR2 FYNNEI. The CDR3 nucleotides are TGTGCCAGCAGTGACTCCTACGAGCAGTACTTC. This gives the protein CASSDSYEQYF.

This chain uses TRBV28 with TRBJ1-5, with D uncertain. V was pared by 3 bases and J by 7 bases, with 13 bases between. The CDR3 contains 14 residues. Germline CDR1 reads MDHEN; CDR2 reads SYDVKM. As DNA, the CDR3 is TGTGCCAGCAGTTTGTTTTCTGGTGCACAGCCCCAGCATTTT. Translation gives CASSLFSGAQPQHF. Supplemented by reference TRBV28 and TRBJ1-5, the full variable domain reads DVKVTQSSRYLVKRTGEKVFLECVQDMDHENMFWYRQDPGLGLRLIYFSYDVKMKEKGDIPEGYSVSREKKERFSLILESASTNQTSMYLCASSLFSGAQPQHFGDGTRLSIL.

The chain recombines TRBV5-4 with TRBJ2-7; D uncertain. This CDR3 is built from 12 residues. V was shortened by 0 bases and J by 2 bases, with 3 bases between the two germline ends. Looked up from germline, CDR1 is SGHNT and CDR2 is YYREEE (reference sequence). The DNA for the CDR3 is TGTGCCAGCAGCTTGGACACCTACGAGCAGTACTTC. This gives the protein CASSLDTYEQYF.

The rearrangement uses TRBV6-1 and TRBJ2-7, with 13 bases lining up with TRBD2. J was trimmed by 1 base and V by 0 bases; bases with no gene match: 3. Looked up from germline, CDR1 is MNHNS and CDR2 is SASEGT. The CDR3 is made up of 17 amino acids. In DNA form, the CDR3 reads TGTGCCAGCAGTGAAGCAGAGACTAGCGGGAGGTCCTACGAGCAGTACTTC. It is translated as CASSEAETSGRSYEQYF.

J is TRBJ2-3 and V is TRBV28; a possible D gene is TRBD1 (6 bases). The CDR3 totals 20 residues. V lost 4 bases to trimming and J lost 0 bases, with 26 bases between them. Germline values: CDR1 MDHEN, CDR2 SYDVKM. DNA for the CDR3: TGTGCCAGCAGTTATCCCGGGACACCCCCCGATTCTCCTAGCACAGATACGCAGTATTTT. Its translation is CASSYPGTPPDSPSTDTQYF.

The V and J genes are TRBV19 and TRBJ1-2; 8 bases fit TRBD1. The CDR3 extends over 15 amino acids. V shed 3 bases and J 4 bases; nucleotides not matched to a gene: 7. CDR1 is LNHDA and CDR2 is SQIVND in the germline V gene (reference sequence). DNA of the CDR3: TGTGCCAGTAGTATGTGGTGGACAGGGAGCTATGGCTACACCTTC. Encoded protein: CASSMWWTGSYGYTF.

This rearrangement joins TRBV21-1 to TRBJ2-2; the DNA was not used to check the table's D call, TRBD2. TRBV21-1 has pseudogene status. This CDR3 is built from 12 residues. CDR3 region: CASSKVVGELFF. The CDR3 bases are TGTGCCAGCAGCAAAGTCGTCGGGGAGCTGTTTTTT.

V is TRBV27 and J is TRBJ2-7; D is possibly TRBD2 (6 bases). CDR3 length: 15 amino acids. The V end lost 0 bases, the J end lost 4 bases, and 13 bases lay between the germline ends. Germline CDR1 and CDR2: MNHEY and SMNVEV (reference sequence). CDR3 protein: CASSLSGGMGYEQYF. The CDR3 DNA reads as TGTGCCAGCAGTTTATCCGGCGGGATGGGGTACGAGCAGTACTTC.

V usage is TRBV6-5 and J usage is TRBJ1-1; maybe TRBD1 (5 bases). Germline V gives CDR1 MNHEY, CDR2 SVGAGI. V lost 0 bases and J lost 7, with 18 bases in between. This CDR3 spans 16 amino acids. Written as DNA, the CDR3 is TGTGCCAGCAGTTACTCGTTCCGGAGGGGCGCGGGTGAAGCTTTCTTT. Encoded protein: CASSYSFRRGAGEAFF.

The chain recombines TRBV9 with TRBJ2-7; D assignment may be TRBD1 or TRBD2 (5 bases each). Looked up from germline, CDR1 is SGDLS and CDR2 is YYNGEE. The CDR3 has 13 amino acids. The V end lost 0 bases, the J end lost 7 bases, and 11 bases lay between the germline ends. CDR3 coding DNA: TGTGCCAGCAGCGTAGGGGGTTGGGGGGAGCAGTACTTC. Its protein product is CASSVGGWGEQYF.

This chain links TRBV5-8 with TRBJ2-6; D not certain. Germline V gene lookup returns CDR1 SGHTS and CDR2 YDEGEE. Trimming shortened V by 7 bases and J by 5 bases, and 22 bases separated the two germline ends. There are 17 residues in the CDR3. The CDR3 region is CASHVPPTQSRANVLTF. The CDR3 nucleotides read TGTGCCAGCCATGTTCCTCCCACACAAAGTCGGGCCAACGTCCTGACTTTC. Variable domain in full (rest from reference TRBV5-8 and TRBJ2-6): EAGVTQSPTHLIKTRGQQATLRCSPISGHTSVYWYQQALGLGLQFLLWYDEGEERNRGNFPPRFSGRQFPNYSSELNVNALELEDSALYLCASHVPPTQSRANVLTFGAGSRLTVL.

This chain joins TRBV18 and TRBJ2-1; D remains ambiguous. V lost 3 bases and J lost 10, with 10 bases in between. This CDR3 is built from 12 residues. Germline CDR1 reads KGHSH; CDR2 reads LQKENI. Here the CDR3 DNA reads TGTGCCAGCTCACCTGGTAGCAGAGAGCAGTTCTTC. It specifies CASSPGSREQFF. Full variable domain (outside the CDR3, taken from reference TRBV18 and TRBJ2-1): NAGVMQNPRHLVRRRGQEARLRCSPMKGHSHVYWYRQLPEEGLKFMVYLQKENIIDESGMPKERFSAEFPKEGPSILRIQQVVRGDSAAYFCASSPGSREQFFGPGTRLTVL.

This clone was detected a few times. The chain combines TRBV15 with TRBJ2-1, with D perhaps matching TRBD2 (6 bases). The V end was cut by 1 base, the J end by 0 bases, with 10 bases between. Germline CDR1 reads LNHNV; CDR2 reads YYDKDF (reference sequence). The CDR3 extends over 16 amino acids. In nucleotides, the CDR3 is TGTGCCACCAGCAGAGTAGACGGGAGCTCCTACAATGAGCAGTTCTTC. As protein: CATSRVDGSSYNEQFF.